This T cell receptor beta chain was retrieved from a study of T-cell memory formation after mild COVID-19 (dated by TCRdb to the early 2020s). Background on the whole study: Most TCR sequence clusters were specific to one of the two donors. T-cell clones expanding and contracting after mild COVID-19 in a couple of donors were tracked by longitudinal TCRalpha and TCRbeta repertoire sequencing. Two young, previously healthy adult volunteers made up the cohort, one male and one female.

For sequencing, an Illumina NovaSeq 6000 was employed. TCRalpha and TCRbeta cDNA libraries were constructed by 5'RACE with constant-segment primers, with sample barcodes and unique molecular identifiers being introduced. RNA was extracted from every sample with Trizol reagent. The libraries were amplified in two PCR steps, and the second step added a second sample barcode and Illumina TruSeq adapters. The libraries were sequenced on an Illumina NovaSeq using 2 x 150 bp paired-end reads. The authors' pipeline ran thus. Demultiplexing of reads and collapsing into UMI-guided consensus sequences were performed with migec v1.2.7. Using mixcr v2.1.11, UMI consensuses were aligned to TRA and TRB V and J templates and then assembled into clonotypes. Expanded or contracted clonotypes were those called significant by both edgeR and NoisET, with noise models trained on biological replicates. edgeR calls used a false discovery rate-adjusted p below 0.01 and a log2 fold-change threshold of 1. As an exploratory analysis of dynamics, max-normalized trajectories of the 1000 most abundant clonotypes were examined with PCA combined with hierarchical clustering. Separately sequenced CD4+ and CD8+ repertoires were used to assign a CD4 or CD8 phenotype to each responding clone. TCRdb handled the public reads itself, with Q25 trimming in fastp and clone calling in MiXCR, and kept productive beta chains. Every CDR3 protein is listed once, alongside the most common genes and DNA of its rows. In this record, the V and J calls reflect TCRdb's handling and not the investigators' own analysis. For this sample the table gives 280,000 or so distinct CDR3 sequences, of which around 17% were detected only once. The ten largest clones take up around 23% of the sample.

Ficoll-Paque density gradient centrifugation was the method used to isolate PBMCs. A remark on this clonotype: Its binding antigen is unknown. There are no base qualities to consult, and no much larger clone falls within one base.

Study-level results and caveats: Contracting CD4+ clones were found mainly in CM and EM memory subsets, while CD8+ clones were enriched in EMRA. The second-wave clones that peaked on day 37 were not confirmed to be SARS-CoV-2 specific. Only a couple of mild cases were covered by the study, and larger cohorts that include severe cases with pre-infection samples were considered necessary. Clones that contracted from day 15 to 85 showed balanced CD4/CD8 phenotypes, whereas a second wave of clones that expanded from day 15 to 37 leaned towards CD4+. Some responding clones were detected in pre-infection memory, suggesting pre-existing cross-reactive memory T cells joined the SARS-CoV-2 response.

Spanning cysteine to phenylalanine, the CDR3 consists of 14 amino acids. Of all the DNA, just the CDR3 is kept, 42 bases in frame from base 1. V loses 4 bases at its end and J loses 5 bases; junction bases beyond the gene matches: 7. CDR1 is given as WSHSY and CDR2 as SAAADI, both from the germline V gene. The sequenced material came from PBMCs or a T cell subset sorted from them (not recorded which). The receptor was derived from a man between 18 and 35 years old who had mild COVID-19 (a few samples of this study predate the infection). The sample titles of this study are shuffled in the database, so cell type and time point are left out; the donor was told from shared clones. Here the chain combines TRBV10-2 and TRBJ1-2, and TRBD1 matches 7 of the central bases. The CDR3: CASSARTGLYGYTF. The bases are TGCGCCAGCAGTGCCCGGACAGGACTATATGGCTACACCTTC.